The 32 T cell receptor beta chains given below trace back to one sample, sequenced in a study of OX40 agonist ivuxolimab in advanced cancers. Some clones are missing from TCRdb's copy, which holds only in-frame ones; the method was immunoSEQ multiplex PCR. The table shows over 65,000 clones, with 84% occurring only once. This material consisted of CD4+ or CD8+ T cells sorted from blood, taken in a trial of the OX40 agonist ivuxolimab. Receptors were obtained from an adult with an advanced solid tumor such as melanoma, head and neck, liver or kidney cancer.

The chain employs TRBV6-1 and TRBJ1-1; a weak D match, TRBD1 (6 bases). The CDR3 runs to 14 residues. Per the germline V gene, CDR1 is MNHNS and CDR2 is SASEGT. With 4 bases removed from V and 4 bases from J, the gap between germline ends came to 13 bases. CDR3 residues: CASSGRGWFTEAFF. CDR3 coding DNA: TGTGCCAGCAGTGGCAGGGGATGGTTCACTGAAGCTTTCTTT.

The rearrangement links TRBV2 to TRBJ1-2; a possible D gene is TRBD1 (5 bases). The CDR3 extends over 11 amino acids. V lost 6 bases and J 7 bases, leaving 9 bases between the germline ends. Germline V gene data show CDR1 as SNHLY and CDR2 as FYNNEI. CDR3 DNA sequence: TGTGCCAGCAGCGGGGCATCTGGCTACACCTTC. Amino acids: CASSGASGYTF.

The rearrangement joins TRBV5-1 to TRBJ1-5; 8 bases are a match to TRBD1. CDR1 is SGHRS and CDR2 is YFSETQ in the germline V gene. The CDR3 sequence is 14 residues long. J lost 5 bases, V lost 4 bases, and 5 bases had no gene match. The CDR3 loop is CASSPGQGDQPQHF. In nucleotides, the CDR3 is TGCGCCAGCAGCCCCGGACAGGGAGATCAGCCCCAGCATTTT.

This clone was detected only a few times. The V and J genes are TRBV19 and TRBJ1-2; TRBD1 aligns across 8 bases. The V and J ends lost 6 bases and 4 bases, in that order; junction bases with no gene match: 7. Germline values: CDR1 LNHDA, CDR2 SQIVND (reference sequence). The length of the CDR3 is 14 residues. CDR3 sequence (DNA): TGTGCCAGTAGCCGACAGGGGAGCGGCTATGGCTACACCTTC. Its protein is CASSRQGSGYGYTF. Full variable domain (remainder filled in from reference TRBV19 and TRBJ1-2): DGGITQSPKYLFRKEGQNVTLSCEQNLNHDAMYWYRQDPGQGLRLIYYSQIVNDFQKGDIAEGYSVSREKKESFPLTVTSAQKNPTAFYLCASSRQGSGYGYTFGSGTRLTVV.

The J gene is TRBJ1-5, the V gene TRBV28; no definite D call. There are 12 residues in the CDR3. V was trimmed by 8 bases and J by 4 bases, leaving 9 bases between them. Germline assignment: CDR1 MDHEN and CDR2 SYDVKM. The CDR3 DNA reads TGTGCCAGCGGGCGTGGTAATCAGCCCCAGCATTTT. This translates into CASGRGNQPQHF.

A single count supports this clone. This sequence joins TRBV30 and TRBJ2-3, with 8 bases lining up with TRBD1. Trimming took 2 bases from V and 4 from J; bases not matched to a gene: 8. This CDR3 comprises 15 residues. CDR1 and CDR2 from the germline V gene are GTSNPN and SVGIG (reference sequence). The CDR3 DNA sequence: TGTGCCTGGAGTTCGGACAGGGTGGTCGCAGATACGCAGTATTTT. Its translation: CAWSSDRVVADTQYF.

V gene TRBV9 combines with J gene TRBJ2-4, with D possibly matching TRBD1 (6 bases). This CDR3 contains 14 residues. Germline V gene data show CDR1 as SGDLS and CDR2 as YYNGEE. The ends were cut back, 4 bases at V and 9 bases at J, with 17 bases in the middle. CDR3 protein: CASSLRQDTSIQYF. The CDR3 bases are TGTGCCAGCAGCCTCAGACAGGACACGAGCATTCAGTACTTC. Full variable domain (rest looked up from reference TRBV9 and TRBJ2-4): DSGVTQTPKHLITATGQRVTLRCSPRSGDLSVYWYQQSLDQGLQFLIQYYNGEERAKGNILERFSAQQFPDLHSELNLSSLELGDSALYFCASSLRQDTSIQYFGAGTRLSVL.

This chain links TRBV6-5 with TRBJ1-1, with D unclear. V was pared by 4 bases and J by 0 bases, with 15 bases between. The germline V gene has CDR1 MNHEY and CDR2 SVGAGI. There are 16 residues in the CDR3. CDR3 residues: CASSFLANPMNTEAFF. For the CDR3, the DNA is TGTGCCAGCAGTTTCCTCGCGAATCCCATGAACACTGAAGCTTTCTTT.

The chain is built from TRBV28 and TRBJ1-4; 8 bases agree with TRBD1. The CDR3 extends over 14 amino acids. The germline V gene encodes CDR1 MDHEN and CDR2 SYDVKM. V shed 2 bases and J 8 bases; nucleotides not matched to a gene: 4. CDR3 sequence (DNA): TGTGCCAGCAGTTTACAGGGGGCAGGAGAAAAACTGTTTTTT. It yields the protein CASSLQGAGEKLFF.

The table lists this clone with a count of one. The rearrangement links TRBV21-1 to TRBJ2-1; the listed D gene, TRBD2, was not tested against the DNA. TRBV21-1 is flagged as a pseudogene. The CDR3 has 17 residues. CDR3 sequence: CASSKAYERSSGGEGFF. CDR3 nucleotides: TGTGCCAGCAGCAAAGCCTATGAGAGGTCTAGCGGGGGAGAGGGGTTCTTC.

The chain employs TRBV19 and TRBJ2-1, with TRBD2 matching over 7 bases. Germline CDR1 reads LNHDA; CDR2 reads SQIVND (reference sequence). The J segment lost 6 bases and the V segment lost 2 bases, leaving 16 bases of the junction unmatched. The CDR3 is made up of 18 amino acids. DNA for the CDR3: TGTGCCAGTAGTATAAGGGGTAGAGTAGCGGGTACATCCAATGAGCAGTTCTTC. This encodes CASSIRGRVAGTSNEQFF. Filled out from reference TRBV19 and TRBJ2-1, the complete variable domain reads DGGITQSPKYLFRKEGQNVTLSCEQNLNHDAMYWYRQDPGQGLRLIYYSQIVNDFQKGDIAEGYSVSREKKESFPLTVTSAQKNPTAFYLCASSIRGRVAGTSNEQFFGPGTRLTVL.

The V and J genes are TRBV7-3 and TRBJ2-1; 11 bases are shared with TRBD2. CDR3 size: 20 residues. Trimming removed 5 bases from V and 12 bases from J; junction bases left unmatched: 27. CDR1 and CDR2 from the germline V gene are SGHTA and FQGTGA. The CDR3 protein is CASSPTERLAGPFGSGVQFF. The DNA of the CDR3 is TGTGCCAGCAGCCCTACGGAGAGACTAGCGGGACCCTTCGGCTCGGGAGTGCAGTTCTTC. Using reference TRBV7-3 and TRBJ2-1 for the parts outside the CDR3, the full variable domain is GAGVSQTPSNKVTEKGKYVELRCDPISGHTALYWYRQSLGQGPEFLIYFQGTGAADDSGLPNDRFFAVRPEGSVSTLKIQRTERGDSAVYLCASSPTERLAGPFGSGVQFFGPGTRLTVL.

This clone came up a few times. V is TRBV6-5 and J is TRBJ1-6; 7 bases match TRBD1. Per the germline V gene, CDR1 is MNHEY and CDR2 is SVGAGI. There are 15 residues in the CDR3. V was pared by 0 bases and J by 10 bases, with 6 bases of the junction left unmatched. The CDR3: CASSYSIDRESPLHF. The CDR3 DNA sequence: TGTGCCAGCAGTTACTCAATCGACAGGGAGTCACCCCTCCACTTT.

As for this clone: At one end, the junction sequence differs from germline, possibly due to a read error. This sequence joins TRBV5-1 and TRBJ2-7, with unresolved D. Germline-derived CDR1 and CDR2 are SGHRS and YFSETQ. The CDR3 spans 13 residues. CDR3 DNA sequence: TGTGCCAGCAGCTTGGGTCAGGACCACGAGCAGTACTTC. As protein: CASSLGQDHEQYF.

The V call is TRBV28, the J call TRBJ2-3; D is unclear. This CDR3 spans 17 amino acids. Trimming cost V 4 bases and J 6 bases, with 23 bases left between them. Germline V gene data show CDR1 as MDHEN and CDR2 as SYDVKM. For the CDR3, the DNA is TGTGCCAGCAGTTCGGACCGGACCCCTGGGGATTTGGATACGCAGTATTTT. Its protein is CASSSDRTPGDLDTQYF.

The CDR3 DNA reads as TGTGCCAGCAGCTCACCCAGGACAGACTATGGCTACACCTTC. Its translation is CASSSPRTDYGYTF. J is TRBJ1-2 and V is TRBV5-4, with D perhaps matching TRBD1 (6 bases). V lost 3 bases and J lost 3, with 12 bases in between. Per the germline V gene, CDR1 is SGHNT and CDR2 is YYREEE (reference sequence). The CDR3 totals 14 residues. The variable domain in full, with the rest retrieved from reference TRBV5-4 and TRBJ1-2, is ETGVTQSPTHLIKTRGQQVTLRCSSQSGHNTVSWYQQALGQGPQFIFQYYREEENGRGNFPPRFSGLQFPNYSSELNVNALELDDSALYLCASSSPRTDYGYTFGSGTRLTVV.

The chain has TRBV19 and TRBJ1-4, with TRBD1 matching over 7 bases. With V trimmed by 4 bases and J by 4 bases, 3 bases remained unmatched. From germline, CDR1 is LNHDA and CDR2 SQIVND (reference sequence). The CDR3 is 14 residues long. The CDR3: CASSTGTDNEKLFF. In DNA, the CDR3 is TGTGCCAGTAGTACCGGGACAGATAATGAAAAACTGTTTTTT.

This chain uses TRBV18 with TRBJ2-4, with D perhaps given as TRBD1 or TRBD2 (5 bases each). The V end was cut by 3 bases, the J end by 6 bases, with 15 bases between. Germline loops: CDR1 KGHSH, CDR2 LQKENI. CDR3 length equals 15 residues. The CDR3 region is CASSPVGGWGNIQYF. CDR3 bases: TGTGCCAGCTCACCCGTTGGGGGTTGGGGAAACATTCAGTACTTC.

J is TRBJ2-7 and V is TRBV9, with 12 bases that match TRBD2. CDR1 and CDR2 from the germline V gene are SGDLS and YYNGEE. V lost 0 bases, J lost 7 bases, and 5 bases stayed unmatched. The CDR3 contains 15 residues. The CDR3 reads CASSVELAGGGEQYF. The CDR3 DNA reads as TGTGCCAGCAGCGTAGAACTAGCGGGAGGAGGTGAGCAGTACTTC.

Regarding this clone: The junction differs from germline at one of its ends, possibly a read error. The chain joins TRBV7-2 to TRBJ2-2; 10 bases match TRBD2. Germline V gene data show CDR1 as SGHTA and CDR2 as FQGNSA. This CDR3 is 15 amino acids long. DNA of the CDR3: TGTGCCAGCAGCCTAGCGGGAGCAGGGACCGGGGAGCTGTTTTTT. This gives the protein CASSLAGAGTGELFF.

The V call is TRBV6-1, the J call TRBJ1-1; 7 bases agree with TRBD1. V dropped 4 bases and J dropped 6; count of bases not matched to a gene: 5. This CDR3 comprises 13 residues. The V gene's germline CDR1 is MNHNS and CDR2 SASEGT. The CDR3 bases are TGTGCCAGCAGTGGAATTCAGGGGGCTGAAGCTTTCTTT. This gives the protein CASSGIQGAEAFF.

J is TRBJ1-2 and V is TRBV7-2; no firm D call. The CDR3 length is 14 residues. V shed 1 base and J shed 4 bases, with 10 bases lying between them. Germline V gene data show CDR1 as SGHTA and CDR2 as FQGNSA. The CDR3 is CASSLGRSPYGYTF. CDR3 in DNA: TGTGCCAGCAGCTTAGGGAGGTCTCCCTATGGCTACACCTTC. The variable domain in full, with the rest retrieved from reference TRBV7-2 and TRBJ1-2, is GAGVSQSPSNKVTEKGKDVELRCDPISGHTALYWYRQSLGQGLEFLIYFQGNSAPDKSGLPSDRFSAERTGGSVSTLTIQRTQQEDSAVYLCASSLGRSPYGYTFGSGTRLTVV.

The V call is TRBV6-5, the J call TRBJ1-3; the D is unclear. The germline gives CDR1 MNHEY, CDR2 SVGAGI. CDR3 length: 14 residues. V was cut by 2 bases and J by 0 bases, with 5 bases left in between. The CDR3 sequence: CASSYSRSGNTIYF. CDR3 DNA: TGTGCCAGCAGTTACAGTCGCTCTGGAAACACCATATATTTT.

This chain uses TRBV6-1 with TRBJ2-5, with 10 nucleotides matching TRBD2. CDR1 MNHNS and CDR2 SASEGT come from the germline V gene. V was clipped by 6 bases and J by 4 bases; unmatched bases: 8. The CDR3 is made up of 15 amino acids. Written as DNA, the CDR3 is TGTGCCAGCAGGAGCGGGGGGGCCAACGTAGAGACCCAGTACTTC. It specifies CASRSGGANVETQYF.

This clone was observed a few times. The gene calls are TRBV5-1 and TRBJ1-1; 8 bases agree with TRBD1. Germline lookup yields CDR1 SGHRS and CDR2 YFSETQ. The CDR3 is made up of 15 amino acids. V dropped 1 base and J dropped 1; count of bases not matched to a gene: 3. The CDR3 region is CASSLSGTGNTEAFF. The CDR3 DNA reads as TGCGCCAGCAGCTTGTCCGGGACAGGGAACACTGAAGCTTTCTTT.

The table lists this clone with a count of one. The CDR3 reads CASSKEGPTNEKLFF. In nucleotides, the CDR3 is TGTGCCAGCAGCAAAGAAGGCCCAACTAATGAAAAACTGTTTTTT. The chain combines TRBV21-1 with TRBJ1-4. TRBV21-1 is a recognized pseudogene. The CDR3 consists of 15 residues.

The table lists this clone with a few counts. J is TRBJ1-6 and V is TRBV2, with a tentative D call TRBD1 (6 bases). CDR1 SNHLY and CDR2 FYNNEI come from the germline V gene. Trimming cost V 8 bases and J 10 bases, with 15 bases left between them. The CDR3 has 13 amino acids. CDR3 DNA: TGTGCCAGCCTCTTGGGGGCACACTCACCCCTCCACTTT. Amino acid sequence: CASLLGAHSPLHF.

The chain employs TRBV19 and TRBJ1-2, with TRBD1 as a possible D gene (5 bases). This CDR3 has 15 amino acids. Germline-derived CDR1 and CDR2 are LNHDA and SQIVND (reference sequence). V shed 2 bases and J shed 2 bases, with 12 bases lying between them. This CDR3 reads CASSISRQGNYGYTF. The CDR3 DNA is TGTGCCAGTAGTATAAGCCGTCAGGGAAACTATGGCTACACCTTC.

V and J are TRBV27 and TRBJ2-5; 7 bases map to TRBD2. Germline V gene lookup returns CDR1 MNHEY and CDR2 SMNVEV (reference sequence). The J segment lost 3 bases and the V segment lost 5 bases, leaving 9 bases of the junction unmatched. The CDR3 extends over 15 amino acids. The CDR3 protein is CASSRAGGFKETQYF. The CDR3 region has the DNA TGTGCCAGCAGTCGGGCCGGGGGGTTTAAAGAGACCCAGTACTTC.

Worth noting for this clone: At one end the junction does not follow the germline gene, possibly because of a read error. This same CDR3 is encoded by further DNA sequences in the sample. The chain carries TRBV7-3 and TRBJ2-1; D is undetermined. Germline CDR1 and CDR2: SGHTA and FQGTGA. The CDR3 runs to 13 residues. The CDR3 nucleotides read TGTGCCAGCAGTTTAATATCTAGGACCGAGCAGTTCTTC. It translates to CASSLISRTEQFF.

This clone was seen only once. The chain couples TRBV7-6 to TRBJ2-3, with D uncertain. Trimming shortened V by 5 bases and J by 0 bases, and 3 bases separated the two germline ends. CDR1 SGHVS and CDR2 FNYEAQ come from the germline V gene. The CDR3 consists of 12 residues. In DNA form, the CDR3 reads TGTGCCAGCAGCACGAGCACAGATACGCAGTATTTT. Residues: CASSTSTDTQYF.

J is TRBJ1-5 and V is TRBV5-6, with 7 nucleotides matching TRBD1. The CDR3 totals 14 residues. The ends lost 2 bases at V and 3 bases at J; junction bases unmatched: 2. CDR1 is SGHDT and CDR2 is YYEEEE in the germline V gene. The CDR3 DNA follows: TGTGCCAGCAGCTTACAGGGGCTCAATCAGCCCCAGCATTTT. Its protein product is CASSLQGLNQPQHF.